The subject of this entry is one TCR beta chain. No antigen is known for it. Per-base quality was not reported, and no clone a single base away is much larger than it. The data were obtained in a study of cytomegalovirus exposure and HLA in healthy donors (dated 2017 in TCRdb). For the wider study: In an earlier analysis of some 550 of the donors, around 290 Gb of sequence data and roughly 100 million unique TCR beta sequences from 150 million to 200 million T cells were reported. An earlier analysis of 587 of the donors used high-throughput TCR beta sequencing to judge whether each TCR beta V gene segment behaved as functional or pseudogenic. The study aimed to test whether signatures of past pathogen exposure could be identified by cataloging public T cell receptors. The study profiled the T cell repertoires of hundreds of subjects by immunosequencing and related them to cytomegalovirus serostatus. Several DR-DQ haplotypes were treated as single units for association and clustering because of strong linkage in the cohort. Rather than drawing on any new phenotypic data, the later analysis identified candidate immune exposures from TCR beta sequences and the way those sequences occurred across donors. An early release that covered some 630 HLA-typed donors contained around 330 gigabases of sequencing data and around 85 million unique TCR sequences. Donor age, sex, ethnicity and CMV serostatus were compiled alongside the repertoire data. Of the approximately 400 genotyped donors, around 81% fell in the genetic ancestry cluster associated with self-reported Caucasian donors. High-throughput TCR immunosequencing, statistical association of individual TCRs with disease status, and machine learning were combined to predict cytomegalovirus infection status. Genome-wide SNP genotypes for about 55% of the roughly 670 donors were used in a later genetic analysis, which treated that subset as a discovery cohort. Class I and class II HLA loci were covered by the typing at four-digit resolution. Along with the roughly 610-subject first cohort, a separate validation cohort of over a hundred different subjects was used. A later analysis re-analyzed previously published TCR beta repertoires from 500 to 700 donors and added high-resolution HLA genotyping to study TCR occurrence patterns. The number of donors typed differed by locus, with roughly 620-630 for A, B, C, DRB1 and DQB1, roughly 520 for DQA1, 606 for DPA1, and under 490 for DPB1. Among roughly 400 genotyped donors of the cohort, an average of around 240,000 unique TCR beta nucleotide sequences were sequenced per donor, roughly a sixth of them non-productive. All discovery cohort repertoires had been generated using a single sequencing platform.

Libraries came from the immunoSEQ multiplex PCR assay. A mixture of 60 forward primers for TCR Vbeta segments and 13 reverse primers for TCR Jbeta segments was used in the multiplex PCR. The CDR3 region of rearranged TCR beta genes was amplified from genomic DNA by a multiplex PCR assay. The Illumina HiSeq System was used to sequence the amplified TCR beta libraries as 87-base-pair reads. In the original analysis: Across the 600 to 700 repertoires, a later analysis counted tens of millions of unique TCR beta chains, about 10 million of which were shared by at least two donors. Raw reads were error-corrected and collapsed into unique sequences by a nearest-neighbor algorithm in which closely related sequences were merged to remove PCR and sequencing errors. Alignment of CDR3 sequences to IMGT reference sequences was used to assign V, D and J gene segments. For a sequence to be retained, a match of at least six nucleotides to both a V gene segment and a J gene segment was required. A rearrangement was called productive if the CDR3 had no stop codons and remained in frame with V and J, and every other rearrangement was called non-productive. Following IMGT convention, CDR3 was defined as the stretch from the second conserved V-encoded cysteine to the conserved J-encoded phenylalanine. In an earlier analysis of more than 550 of the donors, sequences lacking an unambiguous match to a single V gene segment were excluded. In an earlier analysis of approximately 590 of the donors, a V segment was called functional when productive rearrangements were above 56.7%, and segregating when the standard deviation between donors exceeded 5%. A statistical classification framework was developed to diagnose cytomegalovirus status using the catalog of TCR beta chain sequences. In a later analysis, TCR nucleotide sequences were compared against IMGT/GENE-DB human TR gene sequences so that V and J genes could be assigned. In a later analysis, CDR3 sequences and most-parsimonious VDJ recombination scenarios were assigned using the TCRdist pipeline. In a later analysis, each TCR beta chain was defined by its CDR3 amino acid sequence together with its V-gene family, and reads lacking a unique V-gene family were excluded. To address suspected cross-contamination and a sequencing artifact, a later analysis removed some 620 highly shared, low-generation-probability nucleotide sequences. A later analysis calculated a clonal expansion index for each public chain from normalized within-repertoire ranks of inferred template counts. Generation probabilities in a later analysis came from a VDJ recombination model fitted to out-of-frame rearrangements, and those results were checked against IGoR. A later analysis scored TCR-TCR, TCR-HLA and TCR-CMV co-occurrence with hypergeometric tests, applying a repertoire-size bias correction to TCR pairs. A later analysis estimated false discovery rates by permuting HLA or CMV assignments 20 times. In a later analysis, co-occurring TCRs were grouped using DBSCAN, with TCRdist sequence similarity added in when clustering inside HLA-allele-positive subsets. Repertoires with fewer than 30,000 or more than 120,000 public chains, plus five repertoires with anomalous nucleotide sharing, were excluded from co-occurrence clustering. This immuneACCESS table, as held by TCRdb, lists in-frame sequences with V and J called but not all clones. Of the missing ones, under half trace to an unresolved V gene in checked studies; the others have no known cause. The DNA was the basis for D and trimming; V, J and clone size are from that table. For this sample the table gives 87,000 or so clones, of which approximately 7.6% were detected only once. Roughly 2% of the sample lies in the top ten.

The cohort comprised 666 healthy bone marrow donors. Cohort members were all nominally healthy when sampled, although unrecorded immune exposures were likely present. The donor was CMV seronegative and belonged to the group of approximately 320 seronegative cohort members. Each donor provided a peripheral blood sample, and peripheral blood mononuclear cells were used for TCR beta sequencing. Genomic DNA extraction from the blood cell samples was performed with the Qiagen DNeasy Blood Extraction Kit. The paper as a whole reports these results and caveats: A later analysis reported that several top co-occurrence clusters appeared linked to parvovirus B19, influenza, CMV and Epstein-Barr virus. At a false discovery rate of 0.05, a later analysis linked about 17,000 TCR beta sequences to specific HLA alleles. For the cohort, immune exposure information was limited to CMV serostatus. A further reported finding was that TCR beta sequences accurately predicted the HLA-A and HLA-B alleles for most subjects in the first cohort. The earlier analysis of 587 of the donors excluded 15 to 20 rarely observed V segments, including chromosome 9 orphons, because counts were too low. A cluster of highly shared sequence variants was judged likely to represent a technical artifact of the sequencing pipeline. The cohort was sequenced for TCR beta chains only, and without alpha or paired-chain data the features that could be detected were limited. Cytomegalovirus status was reported to be diagnosed by the classifier with high specificity and sensitivity in both the original and validation cohorts. Three of the identified cytomegalovirus-associated TCR beta chains were confirmed in vitro to be specific for cytomegalovirus antigens. In the study, around 150 TCR beta chains were listed as associated with cytomegalovirus. An association between a missense DCLRE1C variant and V-gene and J-gene trimming of TCR beta chains was found in a later genetic analysis and replicated in an independent cohort. HLA typing was unavailable for some donors at each locus, so association tests used only the typed subset. Most CMV-associated TCR beta chains appeared to be HLA-restricted in a later analysis, and the HLA associations seemed to be driven largely by CMV exposure. Sequencing depth was assumed to be roughly uniform across donors in the presence/absence analyses, though that assumption may not hold. A later analysis found that TCR association rates varied across HLA loci, with DRB1 alleles showing the most associated TCRs and HLA-C alleles the fewest. In an earlier analysis of 587 of the donors, most TCR beta V segments were observed in productive rearrangements about 90% or about 30% of the time, broadly matching IMGT annotations. In a later analysis, HLA-associated TCR beta chains showed more clonal expansion and lower generation probabilities than non-associated chains that were equally common. According to a later genetic analysis, donors in an Asian-associated ancestry cluster had fewer N-insertions in productive TCRs than the approximately 690-donor mean. Assigning TCR associations to individual alleles was difficult when HLA alleles, especially DR and DQ, strongly co-occurred. Correlated functional status among segregating V segments might reflect linkage disequilibrium, but an unknown experimental factor could not be ruled out. Most TCR sequences were seen in very few donors, while some public TCRs were found in many individuals. According to the authors, the approach could potentially be generalized to other disease states and immunological phenotypes.

Sequencing used PBMCs. This clonotype originated in a man aged 45-60 years in good health and CMV-seronegative.

The nucleotide sequence reads TGTGCCAGCAGCGTAGCCCCCCACATCAATGAAAAACTGTTTTTT. Its protein product is CASSVAPHINEKLFF. The rearranged segments are TRBV9 and TRBJ1-4, with no reliable assignment of the D segment. Looking up the germline V gene yields CDR1 SGDLS and CDR2 YYNGEE. The CDR3 sequence holds 15 residues, the cysteine and phenylalanine included. Only the CDR3 DNA stays, 45 bases, in frame from base 1. Relative to germline, V is 0 bases shorter and J is 5 bases shorter, with 11 bases between their ends.